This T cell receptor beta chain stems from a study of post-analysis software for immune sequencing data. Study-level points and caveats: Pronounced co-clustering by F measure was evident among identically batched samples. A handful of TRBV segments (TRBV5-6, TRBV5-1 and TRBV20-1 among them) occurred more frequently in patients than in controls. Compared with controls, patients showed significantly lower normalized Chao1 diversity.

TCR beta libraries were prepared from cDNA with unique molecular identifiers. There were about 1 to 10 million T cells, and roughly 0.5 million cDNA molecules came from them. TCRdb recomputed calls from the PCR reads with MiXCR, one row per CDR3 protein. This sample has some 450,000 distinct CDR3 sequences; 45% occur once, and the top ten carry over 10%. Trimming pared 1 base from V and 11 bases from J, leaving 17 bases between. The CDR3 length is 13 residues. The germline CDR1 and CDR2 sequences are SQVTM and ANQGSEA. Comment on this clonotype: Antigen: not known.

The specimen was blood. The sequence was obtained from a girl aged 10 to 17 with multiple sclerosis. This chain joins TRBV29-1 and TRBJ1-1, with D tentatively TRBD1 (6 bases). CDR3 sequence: CSVEGAVGGSAFF. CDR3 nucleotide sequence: TGCAGCGTTGAAGGAGCTGTAGGGGGTTCGGCTTTCTTT.